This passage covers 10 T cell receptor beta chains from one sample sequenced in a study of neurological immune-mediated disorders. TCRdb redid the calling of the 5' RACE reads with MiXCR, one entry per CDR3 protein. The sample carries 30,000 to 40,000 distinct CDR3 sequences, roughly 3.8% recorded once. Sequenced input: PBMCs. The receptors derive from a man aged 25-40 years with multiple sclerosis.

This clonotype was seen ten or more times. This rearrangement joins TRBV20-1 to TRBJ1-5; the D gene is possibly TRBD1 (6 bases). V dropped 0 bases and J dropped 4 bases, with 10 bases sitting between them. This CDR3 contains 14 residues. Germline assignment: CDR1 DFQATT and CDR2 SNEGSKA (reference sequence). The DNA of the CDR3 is TGCAGTGCTAGAGATATAGGGGGGAATCAGCCCCAGCATTTT. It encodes CSARDIGGNQPQHF.

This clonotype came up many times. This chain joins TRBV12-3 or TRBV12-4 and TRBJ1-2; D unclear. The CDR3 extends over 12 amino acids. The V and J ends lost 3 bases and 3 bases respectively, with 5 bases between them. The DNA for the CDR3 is TGTGCCAGCAGTTTCAATGACTATGGCTACACCTTC. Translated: CASSFNDYGYTF.

DNA of the CDR3: TGTGCCAGCAGCTTAGGGACTTCTTCCTCTGAGCAGTACTTC. Translated: CASSLGTSSSEQYF. This chain uses TRBV7-8 with TRBJ2-7; perhaps TRBD2 as D (5 bases). Trimming removed 1 base from V and 7 bases from J, with 14 bases in between. Germline-derived CDR1 and CDR2 are SGHVS and FQNEAQ. The CDR3 is 14 amino acids.

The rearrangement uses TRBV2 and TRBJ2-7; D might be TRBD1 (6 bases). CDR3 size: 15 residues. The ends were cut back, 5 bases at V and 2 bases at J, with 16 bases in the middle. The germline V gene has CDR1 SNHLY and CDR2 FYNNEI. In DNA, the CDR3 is TGTGCCAGCAGTCCTAAGGGACATAGGCCCTACGAGCAGTACTTC. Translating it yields CASSPKGHRPYEQYF.

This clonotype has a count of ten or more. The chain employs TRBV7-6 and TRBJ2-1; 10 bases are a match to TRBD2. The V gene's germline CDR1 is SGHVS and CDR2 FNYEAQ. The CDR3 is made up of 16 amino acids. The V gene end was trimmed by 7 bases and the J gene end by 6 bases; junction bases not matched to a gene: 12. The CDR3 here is CASTKSSGGAFNEQFF. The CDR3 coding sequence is TGTGCCAGCACCAAATCTAGCGGGGGCGCTTTCAATGAGCAGTTCTTC.

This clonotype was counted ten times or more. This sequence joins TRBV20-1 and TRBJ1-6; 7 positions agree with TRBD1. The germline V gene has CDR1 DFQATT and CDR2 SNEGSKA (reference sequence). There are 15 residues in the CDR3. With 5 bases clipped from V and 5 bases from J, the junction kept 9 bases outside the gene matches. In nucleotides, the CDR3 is TGCAGTGCTTCAAACAGGGGTCAGGATAATTCACCCCTCCACTTT. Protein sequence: CSASNRGQDNSPLHF.

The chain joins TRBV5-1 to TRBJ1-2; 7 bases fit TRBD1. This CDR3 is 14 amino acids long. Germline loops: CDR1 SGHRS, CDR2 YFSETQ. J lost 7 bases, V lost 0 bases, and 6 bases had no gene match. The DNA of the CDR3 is TGCGCCAGCAGCTTGGCAGGGGGATCTCTTGGCTACACCTTC. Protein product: CASSLAGGSLGYTF. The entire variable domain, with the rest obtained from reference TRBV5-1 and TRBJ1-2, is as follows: KAGVTQTPRYLIKTRGQQVTLSCSPISGHRSVSWYQQTPGQGLQFLFEYFSETQRNKGNFPGRFSGRQFSNSRSEMNVSTLELGDSALYLCASSLAGGSLGYTFGSGTRLTVV.

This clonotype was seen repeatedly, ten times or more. The CDR3 sequence: CASSYGTAVYYEQYF. The DNA for the CDR3 is TGTGCCAGCAGTTACGGGACAGCCGTTTACTACGAGCAGTACTTC. The chain is built from TRBV6-5 and TRBJ2-7, with 7 bases identical to TRBD1. The CDR3 runs 15 residues. Germline V gives CDR1 MNHEY, CDR2 SVGAGI. V shed 2 bases, J shed 3 bases, and the junction held 7 bases outside the gene matches.

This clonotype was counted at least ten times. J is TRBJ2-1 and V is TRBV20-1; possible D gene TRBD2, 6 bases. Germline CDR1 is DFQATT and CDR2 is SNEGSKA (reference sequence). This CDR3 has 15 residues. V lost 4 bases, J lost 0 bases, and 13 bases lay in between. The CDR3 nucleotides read TGCAGTGCTATTAAGGCGGGGAGCTCCTACAATGAGCAGTTCTTC. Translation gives CSAIKAGSSYNEQFF.

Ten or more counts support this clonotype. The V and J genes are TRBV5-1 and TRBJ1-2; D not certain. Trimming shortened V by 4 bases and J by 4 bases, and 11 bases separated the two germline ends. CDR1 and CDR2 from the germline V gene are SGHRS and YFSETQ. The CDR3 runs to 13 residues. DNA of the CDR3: TGCGCCAGCAGCCCGGGAACGGGCTATGGCTACACCTTC. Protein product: CASSPGTGYGYTF.